The entry below describes one T cell receptor (beta chain). Its antigen is currently unknown. The PCR had 60 Vbeta and 13 Jbeta primers. The data were produced by immunoSEQ multiplex PCR, yet TCRdb's version contains in-frame clones alone and is incomplete. The data contain about 130,000 clones, under 85% of them singletons. These data originate in a study of cytomegalovirus exposure and HLA in healthy donors. Study at large: Counted in an early data release were 75 million to 85 million unique TCRs from HLA-typed donors.

Findings and caveats of the study: Associated with HLA alleles at 0.05 false discovery rate in a later analysis were about 17,000 TCR beta sequences. A few CMV-associated chains proved CMV antigen-specific in vitro. Relative to equally common others, HLA-associated TCR beta chains showed greater clonal expansion in a later analysis.

Germline assignment: CDR1 LNHDA and CDR2 SQIVND (reference sequence). V was shortened by 6 bases and J by 0 bases, with 8 bases between the two germline ends. The CDR3 spans 13 residues. Sequenced material: PBMCs. The TCR originated in a boy younger than 18 in good health and CMV-seronegative. The rearrangement links TRBV19 to TRBJ1-1; D gene uncertain. The CDR3 DNA follows: TGTGCCAGTAGCGCGGATATGAACACTGAAGCTTTCTTT. Its translation is CASSADMNTEAFF.